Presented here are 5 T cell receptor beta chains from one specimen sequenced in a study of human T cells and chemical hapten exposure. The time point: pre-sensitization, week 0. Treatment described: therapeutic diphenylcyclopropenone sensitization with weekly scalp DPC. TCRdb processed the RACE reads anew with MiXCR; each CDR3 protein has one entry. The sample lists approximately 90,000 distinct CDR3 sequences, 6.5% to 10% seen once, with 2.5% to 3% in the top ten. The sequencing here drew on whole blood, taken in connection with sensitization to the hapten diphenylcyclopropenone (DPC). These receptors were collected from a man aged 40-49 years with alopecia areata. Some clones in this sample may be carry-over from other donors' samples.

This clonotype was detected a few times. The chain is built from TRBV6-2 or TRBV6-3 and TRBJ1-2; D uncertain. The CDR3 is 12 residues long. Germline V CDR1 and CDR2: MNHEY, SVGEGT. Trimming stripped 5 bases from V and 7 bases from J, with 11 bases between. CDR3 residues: CASSENTSGYTF. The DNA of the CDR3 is TGTGCCAGCAGTGAAAATACAAGTGGCTACACCTTC.

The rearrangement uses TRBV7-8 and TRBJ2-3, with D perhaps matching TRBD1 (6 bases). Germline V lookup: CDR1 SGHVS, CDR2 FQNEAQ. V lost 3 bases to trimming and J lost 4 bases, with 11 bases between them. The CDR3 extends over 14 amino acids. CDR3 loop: CASSLSKGADTQYF. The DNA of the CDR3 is TGTGCCAGCAGCTTGAGTAAGGGGGCAGATACGCAGTATTTT.

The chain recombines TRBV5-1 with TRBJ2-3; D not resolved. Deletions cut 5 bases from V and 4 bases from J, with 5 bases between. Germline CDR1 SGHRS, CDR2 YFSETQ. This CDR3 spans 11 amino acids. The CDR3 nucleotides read TGCGCCAGCAGTAGTGCAGATACGCAGTATTTT. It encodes CASSSADTQYF.

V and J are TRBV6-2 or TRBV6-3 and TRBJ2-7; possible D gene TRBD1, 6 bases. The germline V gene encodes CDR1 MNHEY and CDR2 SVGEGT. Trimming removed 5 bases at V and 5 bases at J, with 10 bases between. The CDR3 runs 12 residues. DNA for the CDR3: TGTGCCAGCAGTCCCAGGGGTCACGAGCAGTACGTC. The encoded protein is CASSPRGHEQYV.

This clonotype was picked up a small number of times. CDR3 sequence reads: CASSGTSGTYEQFF. The CDR3 DNA reads as TGTGCCAGCAGTGGGACTAGCGGGACCTATGAGCAGTTCTTC. The gene calls are TRBV6-4 and TRBJ2-1; 12 nucleotides match TRBD2. CDR1 and CDR2 (germline): MRHNA, SNTAGT. CDR3 length: 14 amino acids. The V and J ends lost 4 bases and 8 bases, in that order; junction bases with no gene match: 3.